These 3 T cell receptor beta chains came from one sample sequenced in a study of monozygotic twins with inflammatory bowel disease. TCRdb re-called the 5' RACE reads and shows each CDR3 protein once, DNA omitted. Reported are 440,000 or so distinct CDR3 sequences; the ten largest clones contain 2% to 3%. The source material was blood. The receptors shown here come from a human donor with ulcerative colitis or Crohn's disease, or a healthy co-twin of an affected twin (not recorded which).

The chain is built from TRBV18 and TRBJ2-7. In germline, CDR1 is KGHSH, CDR2 LQKENI. This CDR3 contains 14 residues. The CDR3 loop reads CASSPPLEVGEQYF.

This CDR3 is CASSSNIAGGILFNEQYF. The chain is built from TRBV5-4 and TRBJ2-7; TCRdb's assignment of TRBD2 cannot be checked, as there is no DNA. Germline CDR1 SGHNT, CDR2 YYREEE (reference sequence). The CDR3 is made up of 18 amino acids.

The rearrangement joins TRBV25-1 to TRBJ2-3; TCRdb indicates TRBD2, and absent DNA this call remains unverified. Looked up from germline, CDR1 is MGHDK and CDR2 is SYGVNS. The CDR3 sequence is 15 residues long. The chain's CDR3 is CASSERAVGGDTQYF.